A single sample gave rise to the 20 T cell receptor beta chains below, sequenced in a study of cytomegalovirus exposure and HLA in healthy donors. Researchers ran the PCR with 60 Vbeta and 13 Jbeta primers. Measured with immunoSEQ multiplex PCR; TCRdb has only the in-frame clones, and not every one. The profile shows some 100,000 clones, 80% to 85% of them singletons. Sequencing used PBMCs. The receptors derive from a woman aged 30 to 39 in good health and CMV-seronegative.

A single count supports this clone. The J gene is TRBJ2-1, the V gene TRBV4-3, with TRBD2 matching 9 bases. There are 17 residues in the CDR3. V gave up 0 bases and J gave up 8 bases; unmatched junction bases: 11. Germline CDR1 reads LGHNA; CDR2 reads YSLEER. The CDR3 DNA is TGCGCCAGCAGCCAAGAATTGAGGGCTAGCGGGACCCATGAGCAGTTCTTC. The encoded protein is CASSQELRASGTHEQFF.

CDR3 in amino acids: CAWSPRGQGFWETQYF. As DNA, the CDR3 is TGTGCCTGGAGTCCGCGGGGACAGGGGTTCTGGGAGACCCAGTACTTC. The V and J genes are TRBV30 and TRBJ2-5; 10 nucleotides align to TRBD1. The CDR3 is made up of 16 amino acids. V lost 2 bases, J lost 5 bases, and 11 bases stayed unmatched. Germline assignment: CDR1 GTSNPN and CDR2 SVGIG (reference sequence).

The chain has TRBV19 and TRBJ2-3, with 8 bases matching TRBD2. Trimming removed 3 bases from V and 0 bases from J; junction bases left unmatched: 2. Germline CDR1 is LNHDA and CDR2 is SQIVND (reference sequence). CDR3 length: 15 residues. This CDR3 is CASSIPSGSTDTQYF. DNA of the CDR3: TGTGCCAGTAGTATTCCTAGCGGGAGCACAGATACGCAGTATTTT.

The gene calls are TRBV10-3 and TRBJ2-7; TRBD2 matches at 9 bases. Germline assignment: CDR1 ENHRY and CDR2 SYGVKD. The length of the CDR3 is 14 residues. The V segment lost 8 bases and the J segment 4 bases; nucleotides outside the gene matches: 9. For the CDR3, the DNA is TGTGCCATCGGGACAGCGGGAGGAAGTTACGAGCAGTACTTC. It yields the protein CAIGTAGGSYEQYF.

This rearrangement joins TRBV4-2 to TRBJ2-1; D might be TRBD2 (6 bases). Germline CDR1 reads LGHNA; CDR2 reads YNFKEQ. The CDR3 extends over 15 amino acids. V was shortened by 0 bases and J by 7 bases, with 13 bases between the two germline ends. DNA of the CDR3: TGTGCCAGCAGCCAAGAAAGCCGGGGGTCAAATGAGCAGTTCTTC. It translates to CASSQESRGSNEQFF.

The V and J genes are TRBV27 and TRBJ1-5; no reliable D call. This CDR3 is 15 amino acids long. V was clipped by 0 bases and J by 2 bases, with 8 bases between them. Germline V gene sequence: CDR1 MNHEY, CDR2 SMNVEV (reference sequence). The CDR3 sequence is CASSLSGSGNQPQHF. CDR3 DNA: TGTGCCAGCAGTTTATCCGGGTCCGGCAATCAGCCCCAGCATTTT.

This rearrangement joins TRBV6-5 to TRBJ1-4, with D perhaps matching TRBD1 (6 bases). Germline V CDR1 and CDR2: MNHEY, SVGAGI. V was clipped by 3 bases and J by 5 bases, with 10 bases between them. CDR3 length equals 14 residues. Here the CDR3 reads CASSYAQGNEKLFF. The CDR3 coding sequence is TGTGCCAGCAGTTATGCACAGGGAAATGAAAAACTGTTTTTT.

The chain joins TRBV25-1 to TRBJ2-3; maybe TRBD2 (7 bases). The CDR3 is 16 amino acids. V was trimmed by 0 bases and J by 6 bases, leaving 16 bases between them. The germline V gene encodes CDR1 MGHDK and CDR2 SYGVNS. In DNA, the CDR3 is TGTGCCAGCAGTGAATATACAGGGAGGGTTCGGGATACGCAGTATTTT. Amino acid sequence: CASSEYTGRVRDTQYF.

The V call is TRBV10-2, the J call TRBJ2-3; D may be TRBD1 (5 bases). V was pared by 4 bases and J by 2 bases, with 13 bases between. The length of the CDR3 is 15 residues. Germline CDR1 is WSHSY and CDR2 is SAAADI. The CDR3 loop is CASSGGNTFTDTQYF. As DNA, the CDR3 is TGCGCCAGCAGTGGGGGCAACACCTTCACAGATACGCAGTATTTT.

CDR3 sequence (DNA): TGTGCCAGCCAGACCGCGGGACTAGCGTCGTGGCAAACAGATACGCAGTATTTT. As protein: CASQTAGLASWQTDTQYF. This chain joins TRBV2 and TRBJ2-3, with 10 bases that match TRBD2. With 8 bases clipped from V and 3 bases from J, the junction kept 17 bases outside the gene matches. Germline assignment: CDR1 SNHLY and CDR2 FYNNEI. This CDR3 region has 18 residues.

This clone has only a few counts. The V call is TRBV28, the J call TRBJ2-3; no firm D call. This CDR3 region has 14 residues. The V gene's germline CDR1 is MDHEN and CDR2 SYDVKM. Trimming stripped 3 bases from V and 1 base from J, with 8 bases between. CDR3 residues: CASSFVAGTDTQYF. The CDR3 bases are TGTGCCAGCAGTTTCGTCGCGGGCACAGATACGCAGTATTTT.

This chain connects TRBV5-8 to TRBJ1-1; 10 bases map to TRBD1. The germline CDR1 and CDR2 sequences are SGHTS and YDEGEE. The CDR3 runs to 16 residues. The V segment lost 5 bases and the J segment 3 bases; nucleotides outside the gene matches: 10. In DNA, the CDR3 is TGTGCCAGCAGTCGCGATTCCGGGACAGGGGACACTGAAGCTTTCTTT. Its protein is CASSRDSGTGDTEAFF. The full variable domain, in which reference TRBV5-8 and TRBJ1-1 provide the parts outside the CDR3, is EAGVTQSPTHLIKTRGQQATLRCSPISGHTSVYWYQQALGLGLQFLLWYDEGEERNRGNFPPRFSGRQFPNYSSELNVNALELEDSALYLCASSRDSGTGDTEAFFGQGTRLTVV.

The gene calls are TRBV6-5 and TRBJ2-1; D might be TRBD2 (7 bases). The germline V gene has CDR1 MNHEY and CDR2 SVGAGI. The CDR3 totals 14 residues. V lost 7 bases and J lost 1, with 11 bases in between. The CDR3 sequence is CASKGEGSYNEQFF. The CDR3 bases are TGTGCCAGCAAGGGGGAGGGGTCCTACAATGAGCAGTTCTTC.

The CDR3 spells CASSLDGASYEQYF. Written as DNA, the CDR3 is TGCGCCAGCAGCTTGGACGGAGCCTCCTACGAGCAGTACTTC. The V call is TRBV5-1, the J call TRBJ2-7; D gene ambiguous. The germline gives CDR1 SGHRS, CDR2 YFSETQ. The CDR3 spans 14 residues. The V and J ends lost 0 bases and 0 bases respectively, with 7 bases between them.

This chain uses TRBV5-4 with TRBJ2-5, with no clear D. Germline CDR1 is SGHNT and CDR2 is YYREEE (reference sequence). There are 12 residues in the CDR3. Trimming took 1 base from V and 4 from J, leaving 5 bases between them. The CDR3 nucleotides are TGTGCCAGCAGCTTGATGCGAGAGACCCAGTACTTC. This translates into CASSLMRETQYF.

V usage is TRBV5-1 and J usage is TRBJ2-1; 10 bases map to TRBD2. Losses at the gene ends were 8 bases for V and 4 bases for J; bases not matched to a gene: 3. Germline CDR1 reads SGHRS; CDR2 reads YFSETQ. CDR3 length: 13 residues. CDR3 loop: CASTSGEYNEQFF. CDR3 bases: TGCGCCAGTACTAGCGGGGAGTACAATGAGCAGTTCTTC.

The table lists this clone with a count of one. V is TRBV5-1 and J is TRBJ2-7, with 10 nucleotides matching TRBD2. CDR3 length equals 15 residues. Germline CDR1 reads SGHRS; CDR2 reads YFSETQ. The ends lost 3 bases at V and 2 bases at J; junction bases unmatched: 5. CDR3 DNA sequence: TGCGCCAGCAGCTCGGGACTAGCGCTAACCTACGAGCAGTACTTC. Its protein product is CASSSGLALTYEQYF.

V gene TRBV6-1 combines with J gene TRBJ2-4; 14 bases fit TRBD2. V dropped 4 bases and J dropped 3; count of bases not matched to a gene: 8. From germline, CDR1 is MNHNS and CDR2 SASEGT. The CDR3 has 18 residues. The CDR3 reads CASSAGTSGSLGKNIQYF. DNA for the CDR3: TGTGCCAGCAGTGCCGGGACTAGCGGGAGTTTGGGCAAAAACATTCAGTACTTC.

The chain has TRBV6-4 and TRBJ2-5; unclear D gene. Judging by the DNA end, TRBJ2-7 fits better; the J call may be wrong. Germline loops: CDR1 MRHNA, CDR2 SNTAGT. This CDR3 contains 15 residues. The CDR3 DNA follows: TGTGCCAGCAGTGCCATCCATGGTATCGGGTACGAGCAGTACTTC. It specifies CASSAIHGIGYEQYF.

The V gene is TRBV9, the J gene TRBJ2-4; 10 bases align to TRBD2. This CDR3 has 18 amino acids. V dropped 0 bases and J dropped 0; count of bases not matched to a gene: 6. Germline CDR1 and CDR2: SGDLS and YYNGEE. CDR3 loop: CASSVGLAGDVAKNIQYF. DNA of the CDR3: TGTGCCAGCAGCGTAGGGCTAGCGGGGGATGTAGCCAAAAACATTCAGTACTTC.